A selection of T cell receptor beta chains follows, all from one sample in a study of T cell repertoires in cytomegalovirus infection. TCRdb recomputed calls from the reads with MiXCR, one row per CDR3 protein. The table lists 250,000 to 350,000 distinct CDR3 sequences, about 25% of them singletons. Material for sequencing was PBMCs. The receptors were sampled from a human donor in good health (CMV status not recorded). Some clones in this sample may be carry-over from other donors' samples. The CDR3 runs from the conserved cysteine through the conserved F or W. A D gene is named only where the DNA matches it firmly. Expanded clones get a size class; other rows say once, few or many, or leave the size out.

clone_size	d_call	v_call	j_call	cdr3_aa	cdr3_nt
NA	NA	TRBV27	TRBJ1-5	CASGIGGPFQPQHF	TGTGCCAGTGGGATCGGGGGGCCATTTCAGCCCCAGCATTTT
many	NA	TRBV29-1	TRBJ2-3	CSVEPHSSDTQYF	TGCAGCGTAGAACCCCACTCCTCAGATACGCAGTATTTT
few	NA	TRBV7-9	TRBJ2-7	CASNSRDTFSYEQYF	TGTGCCAGCAACTCTAGAGACACCTTCTCCTACGAGCAGTACTTC
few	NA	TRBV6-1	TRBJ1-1	CASSEAHSGGTMNTEAFF	TGTGCCAGCAGTGAAGCACATAGCGGGGGCACTATGAACACTGAAGCTTTCTTT
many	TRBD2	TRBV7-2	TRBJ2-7	CASSPRLAGVQSYEQYF	TGTGCCAGCAGCCCTCGGCTAGCGGGAGTGCAATCCTACGAGCAGTACTTC
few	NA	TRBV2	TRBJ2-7	CASSPLNEQYF	TGTGCCAGCAGTCCCTTAAACGAGCAGTACTTC
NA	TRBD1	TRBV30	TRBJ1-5	CAWRGSDRDNQPQHF	TGTGCCTGGAGAGGATCAGACAGGGACAATCAGCCCCAGCATTTT
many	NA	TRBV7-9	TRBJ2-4	CASSLVRGLDAKNIQYF	TGTGCCAGCAGCTTAGTTAGGGGACTGGATGCCAAAAACATTCAGTACTTC
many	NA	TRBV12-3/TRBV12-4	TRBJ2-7	CASSWTSVSYEQYF	TGTGCCAGCAGTTGGACCTCCGTCTCCTACGAGCAGTACTTC
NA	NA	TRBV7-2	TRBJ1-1	CASSPRGRAEAFF	TGTGCCAGCAGCCCCAGGGGTCGGGCTGAAGCTTTCTTT
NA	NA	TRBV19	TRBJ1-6	CASSIVFGGRSSYNSPLHF	TGTGCCAGTAGTATTGTCTTCGGCGGCAGGAGCTCCTATAATTCACCCCTCCACTTT
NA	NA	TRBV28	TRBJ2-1	CASSLHYEQFF	TGTGCCAGCAGTCTCCACTATGAGCAGTTCTTC
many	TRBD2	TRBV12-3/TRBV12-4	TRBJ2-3	CASSQQPGLANFGTDTQYF	TGTGCCAGCAGTCAACAACCGGGACTAGCGAATTTCGGAACAGATACGCAGTATTTT
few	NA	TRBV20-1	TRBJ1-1	CSASHGGTEAFF	TGCAGTGCTAGTCATGGGGGTACTGAAGCTTTCTTT
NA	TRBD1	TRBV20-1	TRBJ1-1	CSAFPTGITEAFF	TGCAGTGCTTTCCCGACAGGGATCACTGAAGCTTTCTTT
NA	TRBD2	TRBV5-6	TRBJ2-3	CASSRRLAGVGTDTQYF	TGTGCCAGCAGCCGAAGACTAGCGGGAGTAGGCACAGATACGCAGTATTTT
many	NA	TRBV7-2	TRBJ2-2	CASSPPSLVLWTGELFF	TGTGCCAGCAGCCCCCCATCTCTGGTGTTGTGGACCGGGGAGCTGTTTTTT
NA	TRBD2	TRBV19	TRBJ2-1	CASKASGNNNEQFF	TGTGCCAGTAAAGCTAGCGGCAATAACAATGAGCAGTTCTTC
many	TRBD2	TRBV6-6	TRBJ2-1	CASSYDREEFF	TGTGCCAGCAGTTACGATCGGGAGGAGTTCTTC
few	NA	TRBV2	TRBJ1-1	CASSPETVRLEAFF	TGTGCCAGCAGTCCTGAGACAGTGCGGCTCGAAGCTTTCTTT
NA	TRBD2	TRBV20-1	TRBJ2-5	CSASVAGGGETQYF	TGCAGTGCGTCGGTAGCGGGAGGAGGAGAGACCCAGTACTTC
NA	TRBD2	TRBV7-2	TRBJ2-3	CASSLDGSGRVTDTQYF	TGTGCCAGCAGCTTAGATGGTAGCGGGAGGGTTACAGATACGCAGTATTTT
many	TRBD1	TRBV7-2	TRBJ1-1	CASSPRTGAEAFF	TGTGCCAGCAGCCCACGGACAGGGGCTGAAGCTTTCTTT
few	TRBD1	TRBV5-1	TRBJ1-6	CASSYSGQGNSPLHF	TGCGCCAGCAGCTACTCTGGACAGGGGAATTCACCCCTCCACTTT
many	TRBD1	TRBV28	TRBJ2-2	CASSPSYRGSGELFF	TGTGCCAGCAGTCCGTCTTACAGGGGATCCGGGGAGCTGTTTTTT
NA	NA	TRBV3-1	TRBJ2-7	CASSQDIQATSYEQYF	TGTGCCAGCAGCCAAGATATCCAGGCTACATCCTACGAGCAGTACTTC
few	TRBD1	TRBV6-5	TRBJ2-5	CASSFTIRGLETQYF	TGTGCCAGCAGTTTCACAATCAGGGGGCTTGAGACCCAGTACTTC
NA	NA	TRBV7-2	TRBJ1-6	CASSSRRGSSYNSPLHF	TGTGCCAGCAGCTCCCGAAGGGGGAGCTCCTATAATTCACCCCTCCACTTT
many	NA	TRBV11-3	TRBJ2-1	CASSLDSTEFF	TGTGCCAGCAGCTTAGATTCCACGGAGTTCTTC
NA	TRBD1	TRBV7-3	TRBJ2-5	CASSPGRGRETQYF	TGTGCCAGCAGCCCAGGAAGGGGGCGCGAGACCCAGTACTTC
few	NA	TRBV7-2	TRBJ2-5	CASSSGTQETQYF	TGTGCCAGCAGCTCCGGGACGCAAGAGACCCAGTACTTC
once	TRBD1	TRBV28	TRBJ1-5	CASSENRGNQPQHF	TGTGCCAGCAGCGAGAACAGGGGAAATCAGCCCCAGCATTTT
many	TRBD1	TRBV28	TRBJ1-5	CASSVPGQGVLVSNQPQHF	TGTGCCAGCAGTGTGCCGGGACAGGGCGTACTGGTAAGCAATCAGCCCCAGCATTTT
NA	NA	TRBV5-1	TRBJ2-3	CASSRWGGATDTQYF	TGCGCCAGCAGCCGGTGGGGGGGGGCGACAGATACGCAGTATTTT
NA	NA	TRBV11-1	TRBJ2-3	CASTNSYPDTQYF	TGTGCCAGCACCAACTCATACCCAGATACGCAGTATTTT
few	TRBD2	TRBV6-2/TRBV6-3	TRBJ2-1	CASSYPLLRGTSGSPFF	TGTGCCAGCAGCTACCCCCTACTTAGGGGGACTAGCGGGAGTCCGTTCTTC
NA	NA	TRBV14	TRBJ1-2	CASSQLFREGYTF	TGTGCCAGCAGCCAATTATTTCGGGAAGGCTACACCTTC
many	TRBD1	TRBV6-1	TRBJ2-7	CASSYWAGGLYEQYF	TGTGCCAGCAGTTATTGGGCAGGGGGCCTCTACGAGCAGTACTTC
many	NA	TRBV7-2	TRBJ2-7	CASSLGGRSYEQYF	TGTGCCAGCAGCTTAGGCGGACGCTCCTACGAGCAGTACTTC
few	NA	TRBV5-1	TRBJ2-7	CASSHTSSTYEQYF	TGCGCCAGCAGCCACACGTCGTCAACCTACGAGCAGTACTTC
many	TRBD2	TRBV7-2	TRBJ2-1	CASSLGTSGRGAYNEQFF	TGTGCCAGCAGCTTAGGGACTAGCGGGAGGGGGGCCTACAATGAGCAGTTCTTC
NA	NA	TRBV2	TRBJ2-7	CASTLGRSSYEQYF	TGTGCCAGTACCCTTGGTAGGAGCTCCTACGAGCAGTACTTC
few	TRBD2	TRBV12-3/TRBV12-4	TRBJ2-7	CASSSGGGREQYF	TGTGCCAGCAGTTCGGGGGGGGGACGGGAGCAGTACTTC
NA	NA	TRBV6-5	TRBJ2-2	CASRVGTYTGELFF	TGTGCCAGCAGAGTCGGGACATACACCGGGGAGCTGTTTTTT
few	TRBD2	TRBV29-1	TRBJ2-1	CSVDPSGVYNEQFF	TGCAGCGTTGACCCTAGCGGGGTATACAATGAGCAGTTCTTC
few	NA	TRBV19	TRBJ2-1	CASSSRVGEQFF	TGTGCCAGTAGTAGCAGGGTAGGGGAGCAGTTCTTC
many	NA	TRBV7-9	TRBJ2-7	CASSLQGSSYEQYF	TGTGCCAGCAGCTTACAAGGGAGCTCCTACGAGCAGTACTTC
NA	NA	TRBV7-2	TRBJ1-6	CASRPRSSYNSPLHF	TGTGCCAGCAGGCCGAGGAGCTCCTATAATTCACCCCTCCACTTT
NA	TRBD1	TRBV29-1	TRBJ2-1	CSVLPTGAGYEQFF	TGCAGCGTCCTCCCCACAGGGGCTGGGTATGAGCAGTTCTTC
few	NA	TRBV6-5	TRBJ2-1	CASSYSRAGSYNEQFF	TGTGCCAGCAGTTACTCGCGGGCAGGGTCCTACAATGAGCAGTTCTTC
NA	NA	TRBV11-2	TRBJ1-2	CASSLNGRSGGYTF	TGTGCCAGCAGCTTAAACGGCCGTTCGGGGGGCTACACCTTC
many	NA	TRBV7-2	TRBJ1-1	CASSPIRMNTEAFF	TGTGCCAGCAGCCCAATTCGAATGAACACTGAAGCTTTCTTT
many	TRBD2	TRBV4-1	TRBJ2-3	CASSPRLAGGPSTDTQYF	TGCGCCAGCAGCCCACGACTAGCGGGAGGACCTAGCACAGATACGCAGTATTTT
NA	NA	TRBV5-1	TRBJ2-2	CASSLRGSTGELFF	TGCGCCAGCAGCTTGCGCGGCTCAACCGGGGAGCTGTTTTTT
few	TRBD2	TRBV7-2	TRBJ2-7	CASSSSGSLYEQYF	TGTGCCAGCAGCTCTAGCGGGAGCTTGTACGAGCAGTACTTC
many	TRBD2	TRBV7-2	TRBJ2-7	CASSLSGGSYEQYF	TGTGCCAGCAGCTTAAGCGGCGGGAGCTACGAGCAGTACTTC
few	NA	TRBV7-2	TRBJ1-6	CASSSSWGDSPLHF	TGTGCCAGCAGCTCCAGTTGGGGGGATTCACCCCTCCACTTT
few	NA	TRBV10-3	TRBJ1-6	CAISESRNSPLHF	TGTGCCATCAGTGAGTCGCGGAATTCACCCCTCCACTTT
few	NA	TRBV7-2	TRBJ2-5	CASSPQGVGETQYF	TGTGCCAGCAGTCCACAGGGTGTGGGAGAGACCCAGTACTTC
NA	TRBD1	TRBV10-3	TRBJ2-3	CAISGRGDRAATDTQYF	TGTGCCATCAGTGGGAGAGGGGACAGAGCTGCGACAGATACGCAGTATTTT